This T cell receptor beta chain was observed in a study of blood T cells in healthy people across ages. Comments on this clonotype: Its target is unknown.

Notes on the study in general: Higher diversity, along with more naive CD4+ cells, distinguished long-lived donors from aged donors.

The germline gives CDR1 SGHNT, CDR2 YENEEA. CDR3 length equals 12 residues. V lost 5 bases and J lost 8, with 11 bases in between. Through a sample-barcoded 5' primer and a J-beta primer mix, a second PCR was run for 7 to 11 cycles. TCRdb passed the 5' RACE reads through MiXCR, listing each CDR3 protein once. Found here are about 640,000 distinct CDR3 sequences, about 53% of them singletons; the top ten hold 30% to 40%. Extracted total RNA amounted to at least 5.5 micrograms for each sample. The receptor comes from a man aged 60 to 75 in good health. Source material: blood. The chain uses TRBV11-3 and TRBJ2-3; D is ambiguous. The chain's CDR3 is CASSPSSGTQYF. CDR3 in DNA: TGTGCCAGCAGCCCATCCTCGGGTACGCAGTATTTT.